This TCR beta chain comes out of a study of cytomegalovirus exposure and HLA in healthy donors. The study, taken as a whole, reports: A reported reduction in N-insertions relative to the 666-donor mean was seen in an Asian-associated ancestry cluster in a later analysis. In a later analysis, V- and J-gene trimming of beta chains associated with a DCLRE1C missense variant, replicated independently.

The PCR made use of 60 Vbeta and 13 Jbeta primers. Sequencing used immunoSEQ multiplex PCR; TCRdb keeps in-frame clones, though not all of them. This sample yields 84,000 or so clones, of which roughly 84% are seen a single time; roughly 2.6% belongs to the top ten. With respect to this clone: Its cognate antigen is unknown.

Germline CDR1 reads SGHTA; CDR2 reads FQGNSA. V lost 1 base, J lost 3 bases, and 3 bases stayed unmatched. The CDR3 is made up of 15 amino acids. The genes are TRBV7-2 and TRBJ1-2; 9 positions agree with TRBD1. The origin of this receptor is a woman aged 45-65 years in good health and CMV-seronegative. Material: PBMCs. The CDR3 is CASSLGQGVYYGYTF. In nucleotides, the CDR3 is TGTGCCAGCAGCTTAGGACAGGGGGTTTACTATGGCTACACCTTC.